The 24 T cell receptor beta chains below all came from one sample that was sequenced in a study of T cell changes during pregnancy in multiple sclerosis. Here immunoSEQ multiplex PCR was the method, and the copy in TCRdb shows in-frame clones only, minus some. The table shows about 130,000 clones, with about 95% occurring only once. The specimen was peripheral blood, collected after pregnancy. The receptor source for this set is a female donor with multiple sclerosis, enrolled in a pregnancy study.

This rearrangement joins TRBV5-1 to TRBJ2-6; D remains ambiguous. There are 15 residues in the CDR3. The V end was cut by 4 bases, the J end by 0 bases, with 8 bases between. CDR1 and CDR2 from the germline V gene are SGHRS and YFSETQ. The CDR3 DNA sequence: TGCGCCAGCAGCCCTCTACTCTCTGGGGCCAACGTCCTGACTTTC. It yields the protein CASSPLLSGANVLTF.

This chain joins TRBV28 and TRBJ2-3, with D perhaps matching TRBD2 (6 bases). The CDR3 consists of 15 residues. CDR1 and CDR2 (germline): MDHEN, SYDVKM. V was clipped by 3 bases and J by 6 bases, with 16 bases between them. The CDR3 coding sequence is TGTGCCAGCAGTTTGCTTAGTTTGCGGGACGATACGCAGTATTTT. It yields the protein CASSLLSLRDDTQYF.

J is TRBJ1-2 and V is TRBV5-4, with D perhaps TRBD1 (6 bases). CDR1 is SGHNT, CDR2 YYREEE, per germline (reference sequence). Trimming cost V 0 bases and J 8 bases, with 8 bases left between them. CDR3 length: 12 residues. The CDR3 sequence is CASSLGRGGYTF. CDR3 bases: TGTGCCAGCAGCTTGGGAAGGGGGGGCTACACCTTC.

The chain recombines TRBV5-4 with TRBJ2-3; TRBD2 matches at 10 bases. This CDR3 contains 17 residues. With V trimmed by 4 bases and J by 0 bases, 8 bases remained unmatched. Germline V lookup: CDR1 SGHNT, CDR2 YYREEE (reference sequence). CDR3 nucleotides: TGTGCCAGCAGCCCAAGGACTAGCGGTACCAGCACAGATACGCAGTATTTT. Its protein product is CASSPRTSGTSTDTQYF.

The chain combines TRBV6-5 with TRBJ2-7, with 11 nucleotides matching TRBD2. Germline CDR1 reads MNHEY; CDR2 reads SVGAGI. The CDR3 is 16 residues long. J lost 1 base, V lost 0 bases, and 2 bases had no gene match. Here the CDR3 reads CASSYSGTSGSYEQYF. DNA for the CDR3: TGTGCCAGCAGTTACTCCGGGACTAGCGGATCCTACGAGCAGTACTTC.

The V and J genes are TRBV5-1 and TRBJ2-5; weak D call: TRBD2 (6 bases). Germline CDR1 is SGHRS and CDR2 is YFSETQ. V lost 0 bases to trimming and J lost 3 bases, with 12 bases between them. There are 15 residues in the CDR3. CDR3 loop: CASSLGGDWKETQYF. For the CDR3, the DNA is TGCGCCAGCAGCTTGGGGGGGGACTGGAAAGAGACCCAGTACTTC.

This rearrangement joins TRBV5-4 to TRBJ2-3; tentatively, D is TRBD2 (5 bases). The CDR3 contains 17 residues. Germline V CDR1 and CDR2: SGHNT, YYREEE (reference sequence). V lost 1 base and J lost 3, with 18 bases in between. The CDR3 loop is CASSLSGLAGLTDTQYF. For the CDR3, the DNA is TGTGCCAGCAGCTTGTCGGGCTTGGCGGGTCTTACAGATACGCAGTATTTT.

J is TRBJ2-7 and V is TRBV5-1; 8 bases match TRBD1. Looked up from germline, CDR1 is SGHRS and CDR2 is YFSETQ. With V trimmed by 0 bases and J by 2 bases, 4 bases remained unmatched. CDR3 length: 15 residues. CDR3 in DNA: TGCGCCAGCAGCTTGGCCAGGGGGCCCACCTACGAGCAGTACTTC. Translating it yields CASSLARGPTYEQYF.

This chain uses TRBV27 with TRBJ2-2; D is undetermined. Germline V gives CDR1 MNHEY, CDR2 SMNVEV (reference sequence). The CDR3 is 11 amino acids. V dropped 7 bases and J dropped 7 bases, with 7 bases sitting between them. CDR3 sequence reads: CASKMSGELFF. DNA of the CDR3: TGTGCCAGCAAAATGAGCGGGGAGCTGTTTTTT.

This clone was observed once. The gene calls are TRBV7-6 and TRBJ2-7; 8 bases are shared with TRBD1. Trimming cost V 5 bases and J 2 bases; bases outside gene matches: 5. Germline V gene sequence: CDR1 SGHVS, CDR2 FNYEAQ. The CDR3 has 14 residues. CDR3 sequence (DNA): TGTGCCAGCAGCCCGGACAGGGCCACCTACGAGCAGTACTTC. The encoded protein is CASSPDRATYEQYF.

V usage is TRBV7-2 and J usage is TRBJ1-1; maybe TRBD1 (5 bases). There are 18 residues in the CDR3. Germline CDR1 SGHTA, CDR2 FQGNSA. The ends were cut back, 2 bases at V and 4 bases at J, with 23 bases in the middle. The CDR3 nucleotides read TGTGCCAGCAGCTTACCCTCCAGGGTTGGAGAATTTACCACTGAAGCTTTCTTT. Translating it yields CASSLPSRVGEFTTEAFF.

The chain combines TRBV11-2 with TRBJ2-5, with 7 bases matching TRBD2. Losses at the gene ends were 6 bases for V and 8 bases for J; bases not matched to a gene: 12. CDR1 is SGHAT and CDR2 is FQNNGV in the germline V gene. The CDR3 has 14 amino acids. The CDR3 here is CASSFGTTRYTQYF. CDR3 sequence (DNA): TGTGCCAGCAGTTTCGGGACTACTCGATATACCCAGTACTTC.

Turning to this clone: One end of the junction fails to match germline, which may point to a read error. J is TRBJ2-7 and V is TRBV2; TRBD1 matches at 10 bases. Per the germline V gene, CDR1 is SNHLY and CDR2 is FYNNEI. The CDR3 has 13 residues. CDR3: CASSESGADRGDF. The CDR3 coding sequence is TGTGCCAGCAGTGAATCTGGGGCGGACAGGGGGGACTTC.

The CDR3 reads CATSRGILQETQYF. CDR3 nucleotides: TGTGCCACCAGCAGAGGGATACTACAAGAGACCCAGTACTTC. The rearrangement joins TRBV15 to TRBJ2-5; D is uncertain. Trimming removed 1 base at V and 2 bases at J, with 8 bases between. The germline gives CDR1 LNHNV, CDR2 YYDKDF (reference sequence). The CDR3 is made up of 14 amino acids.

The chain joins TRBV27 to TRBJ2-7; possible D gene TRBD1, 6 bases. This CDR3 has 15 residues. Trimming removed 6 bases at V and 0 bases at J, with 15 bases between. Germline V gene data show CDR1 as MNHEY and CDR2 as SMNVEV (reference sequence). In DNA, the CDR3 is TGTGCCAGCAGCCTCATTACAGGGACCTCCTACGAGCAGTACTTC. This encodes CASSLITGTSYEQYF.

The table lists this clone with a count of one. CDR3 bases: TGCGCCAGCAGCTTGGAGCCTAGCGGGAGTGGCGAGCAGTACTTC. The encoded protein is CASSLEPSGSGEQYF. This chain links TRBV5-1 with TRBJ2-7, with TRBD2 identical over 10 bases. The V and J ends lost 0 bases and 6 bases, in that order; junction bases with no gene match: 6. Germline V gene lookup returns CDR1 SGHRS and CDR2 YFSETQ. This CDR3 contains 15 residues.

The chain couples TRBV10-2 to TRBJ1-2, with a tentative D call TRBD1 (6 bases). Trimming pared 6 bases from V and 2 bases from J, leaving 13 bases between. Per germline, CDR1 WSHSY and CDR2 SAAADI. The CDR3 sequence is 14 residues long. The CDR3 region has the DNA TGCGCCAGCAGAGAGGGGGGAGGGAACTATGGCTACACCTTC. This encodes CASREGGGNYGYTF.

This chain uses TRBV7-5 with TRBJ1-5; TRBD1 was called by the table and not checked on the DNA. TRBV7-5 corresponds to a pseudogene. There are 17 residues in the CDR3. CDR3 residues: CARSLNPYRGQCQPQHF. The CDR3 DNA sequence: TGTGCCAGAAGCTTAAATCCTTACAGGGGGCAGTGCCAGCCCCAGCATTTT.

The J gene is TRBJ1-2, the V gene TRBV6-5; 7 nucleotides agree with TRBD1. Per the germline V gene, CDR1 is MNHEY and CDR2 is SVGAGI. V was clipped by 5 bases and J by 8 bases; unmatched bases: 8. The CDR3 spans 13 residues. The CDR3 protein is CASSPGQERGYTF. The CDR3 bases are TGTGCCAGCAGTCCTGGACAGGAAAGAGGCTACACCTTC.

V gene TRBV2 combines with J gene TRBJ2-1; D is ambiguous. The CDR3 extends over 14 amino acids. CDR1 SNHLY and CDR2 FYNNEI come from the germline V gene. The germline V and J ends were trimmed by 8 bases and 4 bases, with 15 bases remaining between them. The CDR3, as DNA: TGTGCCAGCGGGCACCCTCCCCTTTACAATGAGCAGTTCTTC. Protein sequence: CASGHPPLYNEQFF.

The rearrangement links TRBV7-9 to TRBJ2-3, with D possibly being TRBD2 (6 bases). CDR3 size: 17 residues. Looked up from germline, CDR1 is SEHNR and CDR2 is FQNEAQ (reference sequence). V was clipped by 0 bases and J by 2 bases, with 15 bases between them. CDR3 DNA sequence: TGTGCCAGCAGCTTAGCGAGACTACTAGCCCACACAGATACGCAGTATTTT. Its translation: CASSLARLLAHTDTQYF. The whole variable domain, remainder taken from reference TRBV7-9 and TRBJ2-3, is DTGVSQNPRHKITKRGQNVTFRCDPISEHNRLYWYRQTLGQGPEFLTYFQNEAQLEKSRLLSDRFSAERPKGSFSTLEIQRTEQGDSAMYLCASSLARLLAHTDTQYFGPGTRLTVL.

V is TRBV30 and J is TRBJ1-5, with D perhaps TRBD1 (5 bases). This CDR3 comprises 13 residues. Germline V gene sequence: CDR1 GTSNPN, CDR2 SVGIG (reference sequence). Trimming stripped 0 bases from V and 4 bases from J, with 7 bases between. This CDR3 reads CAWSVGGNQPQHF. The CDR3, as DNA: TGTGCCTGGAGTGTGGGGGGGAATCAGCCCCAGCATTTT.

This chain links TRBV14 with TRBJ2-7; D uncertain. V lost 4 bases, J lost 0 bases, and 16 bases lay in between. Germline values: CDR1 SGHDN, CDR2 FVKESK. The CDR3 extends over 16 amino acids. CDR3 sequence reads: CASSPDTGPSSYEQYF. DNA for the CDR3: TGTGCCAGCAGCCCCGACACCGGCCCGAGCTCCTACGAGCAGTACTTC. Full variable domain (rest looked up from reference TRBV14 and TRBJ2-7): EAGVTQFPSHSVIEKGQTVTLRCDPISGHDNLYWYRRVMGKEIKFLLHFVKESKQDESGMPNNRFLAERTGGTYSTLKVQPAELEDSGVYFCASSPDTGPSSYEQYFGPGTRLTVT.

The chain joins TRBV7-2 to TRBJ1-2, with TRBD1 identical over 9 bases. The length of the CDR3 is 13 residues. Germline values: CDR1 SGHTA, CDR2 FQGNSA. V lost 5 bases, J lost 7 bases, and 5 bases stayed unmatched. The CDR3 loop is CASSPQGAVGYTF. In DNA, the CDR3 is TGTGCCAGCAGCCCACAGGGGGCGGTTGGCTACACCTTC.